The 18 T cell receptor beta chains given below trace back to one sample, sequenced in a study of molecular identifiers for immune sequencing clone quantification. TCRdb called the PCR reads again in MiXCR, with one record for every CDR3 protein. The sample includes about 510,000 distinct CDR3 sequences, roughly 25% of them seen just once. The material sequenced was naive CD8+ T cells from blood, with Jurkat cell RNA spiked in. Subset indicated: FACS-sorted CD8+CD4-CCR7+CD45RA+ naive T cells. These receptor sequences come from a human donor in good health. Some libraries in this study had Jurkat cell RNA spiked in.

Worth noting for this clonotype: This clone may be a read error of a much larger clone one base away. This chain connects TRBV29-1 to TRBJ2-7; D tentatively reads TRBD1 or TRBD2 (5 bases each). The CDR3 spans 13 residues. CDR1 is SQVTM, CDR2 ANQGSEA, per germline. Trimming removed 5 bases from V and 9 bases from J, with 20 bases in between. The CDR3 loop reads CSVSRGTGPAQYF. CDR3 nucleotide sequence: TGCAGCGTTTCTCGCGGTACGGGGCCTGCGCAGTACTTC.

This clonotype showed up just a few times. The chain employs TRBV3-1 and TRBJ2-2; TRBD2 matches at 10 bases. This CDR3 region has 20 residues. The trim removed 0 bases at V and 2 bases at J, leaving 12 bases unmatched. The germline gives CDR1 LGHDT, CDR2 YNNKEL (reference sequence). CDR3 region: CASSQEGTSEVKYNTGELFF. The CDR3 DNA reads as TGTGCCAGCAGCCAAGAAGGGACTAGCGAAGTTAAGTACAACACCGGGGAGCTGTTTTTT.

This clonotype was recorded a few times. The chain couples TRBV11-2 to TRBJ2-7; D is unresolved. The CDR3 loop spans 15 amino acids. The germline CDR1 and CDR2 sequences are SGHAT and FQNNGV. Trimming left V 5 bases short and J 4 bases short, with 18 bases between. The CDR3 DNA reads TGTGCCAGCAGCCTCGCCCCCGCGGCCGAGTACGAGCAGTACTTC. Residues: CASSLAPAAEYEQYF.

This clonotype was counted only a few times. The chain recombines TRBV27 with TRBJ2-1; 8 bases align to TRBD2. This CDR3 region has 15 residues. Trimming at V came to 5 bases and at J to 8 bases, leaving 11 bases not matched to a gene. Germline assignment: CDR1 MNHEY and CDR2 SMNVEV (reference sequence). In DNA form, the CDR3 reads TGTGCCAGCAGTCTCCAGAGCGGGAGAGGTCATGAGCAGTTCTTC. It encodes CASSLQSGRGHEQFF.

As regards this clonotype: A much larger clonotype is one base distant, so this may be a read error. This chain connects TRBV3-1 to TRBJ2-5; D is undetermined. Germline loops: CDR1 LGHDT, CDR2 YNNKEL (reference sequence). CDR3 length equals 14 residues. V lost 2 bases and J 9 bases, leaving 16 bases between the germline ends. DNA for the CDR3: TGTGCCAGCAGCCAACAGTCCGTCCCGGAGCCCCAGTACTTC. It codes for CASSQQSVPEPQYF.

The chain's CDR3 is CASSYSFGGGLNEQYF. DNA of the CDR3: TGTGCCAGCAGTTACTCATTTGGCGGGGGGTTAAACGAGCAGTACTTC. The chain joins TRBV6-5 to TRBJ2-7; TRBD2 aligns across 8 bases. From germline, CDR1 is MNHEY and CDR2 SVGAGI. This CDR3 is 16 amino acids long. V gave up 0 bases and J gave up 5 bases; unmatched junction bases: 9.

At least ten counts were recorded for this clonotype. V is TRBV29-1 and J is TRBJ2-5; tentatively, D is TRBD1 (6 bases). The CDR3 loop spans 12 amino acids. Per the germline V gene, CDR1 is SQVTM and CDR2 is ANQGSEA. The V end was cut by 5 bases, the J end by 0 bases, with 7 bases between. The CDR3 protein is CSVNRDQETQYF. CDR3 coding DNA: TGCAGCGTTAACAGGGACCAAGAGACCCAGTACTTC.

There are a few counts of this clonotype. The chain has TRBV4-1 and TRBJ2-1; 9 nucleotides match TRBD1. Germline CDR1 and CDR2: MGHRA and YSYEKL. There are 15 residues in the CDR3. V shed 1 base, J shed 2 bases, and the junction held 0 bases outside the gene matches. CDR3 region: CASSQGTGAYNEQFF. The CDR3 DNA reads TGCGCCAGCAGCCAAGGGACAGGGGCCTACAATGAGCAGTTCTTC.

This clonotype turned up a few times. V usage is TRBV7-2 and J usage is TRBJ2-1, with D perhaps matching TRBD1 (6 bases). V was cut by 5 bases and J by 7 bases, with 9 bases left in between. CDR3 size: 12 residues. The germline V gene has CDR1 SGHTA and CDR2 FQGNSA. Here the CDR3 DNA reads TGTGCCAGCAGCGTACAGGGTAATGAGCAGTTCTTC. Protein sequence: CASSVQGNEQFF.

This CDR3 reads CASSYSVPAAGDEQYF. The CDR3 coding sequence is TGTGCCAGCAGTTACTCGGTCCCAGCGGCGGGAGATGAGCAGTACTTC. This chain joins TRBV6-5 and TRBJ2-7; 7 positions match TRBD2. The CDR3 totals 16 residues. Germline-derived CDR1 and CDR2 are MNHEY and SVGAGI. The J segment lost 7 bases and the V segment lost 0 bases, leaving 12 bases of the junction unmatched.

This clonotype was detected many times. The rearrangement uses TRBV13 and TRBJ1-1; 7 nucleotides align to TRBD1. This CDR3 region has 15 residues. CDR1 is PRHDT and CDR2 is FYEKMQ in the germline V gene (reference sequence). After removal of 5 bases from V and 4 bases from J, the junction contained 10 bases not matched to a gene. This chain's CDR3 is CASSETTGTGTEAFF. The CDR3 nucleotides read TGTGCCAGCAGCGAAACGACAGGGACTGGCACTGAAGCTTTCTTT.

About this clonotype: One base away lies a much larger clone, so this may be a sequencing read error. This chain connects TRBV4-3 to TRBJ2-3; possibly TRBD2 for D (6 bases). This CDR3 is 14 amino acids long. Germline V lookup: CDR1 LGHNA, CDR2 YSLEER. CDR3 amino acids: CASSQEEGTATQYF. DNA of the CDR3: TGCGCCAGCAGCCAAGAGGAGGGCACAGCTACGCAGTATTTT.

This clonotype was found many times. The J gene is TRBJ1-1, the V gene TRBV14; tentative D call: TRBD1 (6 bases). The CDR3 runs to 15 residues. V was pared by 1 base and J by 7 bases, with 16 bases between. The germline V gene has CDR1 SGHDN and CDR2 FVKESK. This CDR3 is CASSQAQTGRSEAFF. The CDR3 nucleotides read TGTGCCAGCAGCCAAGCCCAGACAGGCAGAAGTGAAGCTTTCTTT.

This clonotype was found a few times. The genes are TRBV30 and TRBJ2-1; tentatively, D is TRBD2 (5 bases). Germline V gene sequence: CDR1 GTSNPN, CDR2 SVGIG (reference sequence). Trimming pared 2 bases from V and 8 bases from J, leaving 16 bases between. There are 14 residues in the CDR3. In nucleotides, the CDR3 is TGTGCCTGGAGTCCCGGGATTGGACGAGATGAGCAGTTCTTC. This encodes CAWSPGIGRDEQFF.

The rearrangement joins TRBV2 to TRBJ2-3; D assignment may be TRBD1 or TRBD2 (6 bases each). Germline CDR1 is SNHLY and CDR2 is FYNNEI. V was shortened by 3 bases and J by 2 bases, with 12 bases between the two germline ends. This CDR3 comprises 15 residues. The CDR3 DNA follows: TGTGCCAGCAGTGACCCGGGGGCCCTCACAGATACGCAGTATTTT. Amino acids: CASSDPGALTDTQYF.

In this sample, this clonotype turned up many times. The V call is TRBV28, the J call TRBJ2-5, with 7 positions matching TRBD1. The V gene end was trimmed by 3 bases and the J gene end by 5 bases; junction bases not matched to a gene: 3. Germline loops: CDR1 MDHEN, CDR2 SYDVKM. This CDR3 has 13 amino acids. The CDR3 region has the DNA TGTGCCAGCAGTTTTAGGGGGCTGGAGACCCAGTACTTC. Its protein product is CASSFRGLETQYF.

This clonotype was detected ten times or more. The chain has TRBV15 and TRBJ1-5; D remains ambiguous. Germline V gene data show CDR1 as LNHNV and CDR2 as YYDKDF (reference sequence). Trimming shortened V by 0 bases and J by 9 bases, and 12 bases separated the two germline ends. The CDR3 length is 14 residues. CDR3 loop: CATSREYPVWPQHF. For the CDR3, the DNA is TGTGCCACCAGCAGAGAGTATCCAGTTTGGCCCCAGCATTTT.

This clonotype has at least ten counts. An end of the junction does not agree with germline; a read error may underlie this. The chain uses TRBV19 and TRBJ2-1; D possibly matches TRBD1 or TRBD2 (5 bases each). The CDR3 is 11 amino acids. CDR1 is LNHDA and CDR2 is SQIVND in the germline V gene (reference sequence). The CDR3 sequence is CASSMGPVLSF. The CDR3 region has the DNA TGTGCCAGTAGTATGGGACCCGTTTTGTCCTTC.